Below are 8 T cell receptor beta chains sequenced from a single sample in a study of T cells in Graves' hyperthyroidism and ophthalmopathy. The TCR beta CDR3 regions underwent amplification using RNA transcripts as the source. HTBI primers drove first-round RT-PCR of the TCR CDR3. TCRdb used MiXCR to reprocess the multiplex PCR reads, holding one entry per CDR3 protein. The repertoire holds 200,000 to 250,000 distinct CDR3 sequences, with roughly a sixth as singletons. Sequencing was performed on blood. The receptors derive from a man in his fifties with Graves' hyperthyroidism.

The chain combines TRBV7-2 with TRBJ1-5; no reliable D call. The CDR3 runs 13 residues. Trimming removed 5 bases from V and 5 bases from J, with 10 bases in between. Germline V gene data show CDR1 as SGHTA and CDR2 as FQGNSA. The CDR3 protein is CASSASRDQPQHF. CDR3 bases: TGTGCCAGCAGCGCTTCTAGAGATCAGCCCCAGCATTTT.

V gene TRBV28 combines with J gene TRBJ1-2; the D is unclear. Germline V gene lookup returns CDR1 MDHEN and CDR2 SYDVKM. The CDR3 has 12 amino acids. V shed 2 bases and J shed 8 bases, with 9 bases lying between them. Here the CDR3 reads CASSLEVLGYTF. In DNA form, the CDR3 reads TGTGCCAGCAGTTTAGAGGTATTAGGCTACACCTTC.

The table lists this clonotype with a few counts. This chain links TRBV4-3 with TRBJ2-2, with TRBD1 matching over 8 bases. The V segment lost 1 base and the J segment 7 bases; nucleotides outside the gene matches: 5. Per germline, CDR1 LGHNA and CDR2 YSLEER. This CDR3 contains 15 residues. This CDR3 is CASSQGTGLLGELFF. In DNA, the CDR3 is TGCGCCAGCAGCCAAGGGACAGGGTTGCTCGGGGAGCTGTTTTTT.

Ten or more counts support this clonotype. This rearrangement joins TRBV28 to TRBJ2-1; 8 bases match TRBD2. Germline V lookup: CDR1 MDHEN, CDR2 SYDVKM. CDR3 size: 16 residues. J was trimmed by 2 bases and V by 3 bases; bases with no gene match: 6. CDR3 nucleotide sequence: TGTGCCAGCAGTTTTCCTAGCGGGTCGGCCTACAATGAGCAGTTCTTC. This codes for CASSFPSGSAYNEQFF. Variable domain in full (rest from reference TRBV28 and TRBJ2-1): DVKVTQSSRYLVKRTGEKVFLECVQDMDHENMFWYRQDPGLGLRLIYFSYDVKMKEKGDIPEGYSVSREKKERFSLILESASTNQTSMYLCASSFPSGSAYNEQFFGPGTRLTVL.

This clonotype was seen at least ten times. The V and J genes are TRBV11-3 and TRBJ2-3; no clear D gene. Germline CDR1 SGHNT, CDR2 YENEEA. There are 13 residues in the CDR3. The V gene lost 6 bases and the J gene lost 10 bases, with 17 bases spanning the gap. The CDR3 loop is CASSLGEVNAQYF. In DNA, the CDR3 is TGTGCCAGCAGTCTGGGTGAAGTGAATGCGCAGTATTTT.

CDR3 DNA: TGTGCCAGCAGCCAAGGGGGGGCGCCTCCTGAAGCTTTCTTT. Its translation is CASSQGGAPPEAFF. The chain couples TRBV3-1 to TRBJ1-1; D may be TRBD1 (6 bases). The CDR3 sequence is 14 residues long. CDR1 and CDR2 from the germline V gene are LGHDT and YNNKEL (reference sequence). The V gene lost 1 base and the J gene lost 6 bases, with 12 bases spanning the gap. Using reference TRBV3-1 and TRBJ1-1 for the parts outside the CDR3, the full variable domain is DTAVSQTPKYLVTQMGNDKSIKCEQNLGHDTMYWYKQDSKKFLKIMFSYNNKELIINETVPNRFSPKSPDKAHLNLHINSLELGDSAVYFCASSQGGAPPEAFFGQGTRLTVV.

This clonotype was detected ten times or more. The chain employs TRBV6-2 or TRBV6-3 and TRBJ2-7, with 15 bases that match TRBD2. Germline CDR1 MNHEY, CDR2 SVGEGT. The CDR3 loop spans 17 amino acids. Losses at the gene ends were 7 bases for V and 4 bases for J; bases not matched to a gene: 11. In DNA form, the CDR3 reads TGTGCCAGCACCCCAATGGGACTAGCGGGAGGCCAATACGAGCAGTACTTC. Translated: CASTPMGLAGGQYEQYF.

This clonotype was observed many times. The genes are TRBV11-2 and TRBJ2-5; 8 nucleotides agree with TRBD2. CDR1 is SGHAT and CDR2 is FQNNGV in the germline V gene. This CDR3 contains 14 residues. V dropped 3 bases and J dropped 7; count of bases not matched to a gene: 7. CDR3 protein: CASSFREGLVTQYF. CDR3 DNA: TGTGCCAGCAGCTTTCGGGAGGGCCTAGTGACCCAGTACTTC.